One and the same sample provided the 18 T cell receptor beta chains below, sequenced in a study of blood T cell repertoires in COVID-19. Here immunoSEQ multiplex PCR was the method, and the copy in TCRdb shows in-frame clones only, minus some. Of roughly 80,000 clones listed, over 75% are singletons. Sequenced input: peripheral blood. These TCRs come from a human donor in a cohort sampled during active COVID-19.

The chain couples TRBV5-1 to TRBJ1-3; D is unclear. Trimming removed 0 bases at V and 6 bases at J, with 19 bases between. This CDR3 is built from 17 residues. Germline V gene sequence: CDR1 SGHRS, CDR2 YFSETQ. The CDR3 sequence is CASSLVGGLEAVNTIYF. The CDR3 region has the DNA TGCGCCAGCAGCTTGGTAGGCGGACTCGAGGCCGTAAACACCATATATTTT.

CDR3 residues: CASSYYEGEQFF. CDR3 DNA: TGTGCCAGCAGTTACTACGAGGGTGAGCAGTTCTTC. The gene calls are TRBV6-6 and TRBJ2-1; TRBD2 is a possible D gene (5 bases). V gave up 1 base and J gave up 9 bases, with 7 bases separating them. Germline lookup yields CDR1 MNHNY and CDR2 SVGAGI (reference sequence). The CDR3 sequence is 12 residues long.

The chain links TRBV11-3 to TRBJ2-5, with 12 bases identical to TRBD2. The CDR3 spans 18 residues. The V segment lost 5 bases and the J segment 0 bases; nucleotides outside the gene matches: 10. Looked up from germline, CDR1 is SGHNT and CDR2 is YENEEA. The CDR3: CASSPGAGTSGYQETQYF. The CDR3 DNA follows: TGTGCCAGCAGCCCGGGGGCCGGGACTAGCGGGTACCAAGAGACCCAGTACTTC. Full variable domain (outside the CDR3, taken from reference TRBV11-3 and TRBJ2-5): EAGVVQSPRYKIIEKKQPVAFWCNPISGHNTLYWYLQNLGQGPELLIRYENEEAVDDSQLPKDRFSAERLKGVDSTLKIQPAELGDSAVYLCASSPGAGTSGYQETQYFGPGTRLLVL.

The V gene is TRBV11-3, the J gene TRBJ2-1; 9 positions match TRBD2. With 7 bases clipped from V and 0 bases from J, the junction kept 13 bases outside the gene matches. Germline assignment: CDR1 SGHNT and CDR2 YENEEA. The CDR3 consists of 18 residues. In DNA, the CDR3 is TGTGCCAGCACGGGACTAGCAAGTTTAAGGGGCTCCTACAATGAGCAGTTCTTC. This gives the protein CASTGLASLRGSYNEQFF.

The chain combines TRBV3-1 (or the pseudogene TRBV3-2) with TRBJ2-5; tentatively, D is TRBD2 (7 bases). The length of the CDR3 is 15 residues. From germline, CDR1 is LGHDT and CDR2 YNNKEL (reference sequence). Trimming pared 5 bases from V and 5 bases from J, leaving 18 bases between. The CDR3 nucleotides are TGTGCCAGCAGCTCGGGGGGCAGGGTAGGGGAGACCCAGTACTTC. It specifies CASSSGGRVGETQYF.

The V call is TRBV9, the J call TRBJ2-5; weak D call: TRBD1 (6 bases). CDR1 is SGDLS, CDR2 YYNGEE, per germline. V shed 1 base and J shed 1 base, with 14 bases lying between them. The CDR3 spans 16 residues. The CDR3 sequence: CASSVLPSGAQETQYF. The CDR3 region has the DNA TGTGCCAGCAGCGTACTCCCCTCAGGGGCCCAAGAGACCCAGTACTTC.

V and J are TRBV19 and TRBJ1-4, with 10 nucleotides matching TRBD1. The germline CDR1 and CDR2 sequences are LNHDA and SQIVND (reference sequence). Trimming took 1 base from V and 8 from J; bases not matched to a gene: 4. This CDR3 contains 15 residues. CDR3: CASSIVGTGVEKLFF. The CDR3 coding sequence is TGTGCCAGTAGTATAGTTGGGACAGGGGTAGAAAAACTGTTTTTT.

V usage is TRBV28 and J usage is TRBJ2-7, with TRBD2 matching over 9 bases. This CDR3 region has 15 residues. The J segment lost 2 bases and the V segment lost 5 bases, leaving 7 bases of the junction unmatched. Per the germline V gene, CDR1 is MDHEN and CDR2 is SYDVKM. In DNA form, the CDR3 reads TGTGCCAGCAGTCGTCAAAGCGGGGGGCCCTACGAGCAGTACTTC. Amino acid sequence: CASSRQSGGPYEQYF.

The chain employs TRBV6-5 and TRBJ1-4; D uncertain. Germline CDR1 is MNHEY and CDR2 is SVGAGI. CDR3 length equals 14 residues. V lost 8 bases and J lost 3, with 13 bases in between. For the CDR3, the DNA is TGTGCCAGCCGATATGGGGAGCCTAATGAAAAACTGTTTTTT. This translates into CASRYGEPNEKLFF.

This chain uses TRBV5-1 with TRBJ2-7; D is possibly TRBD1 (5 bases). The germline CDR1 and CDR2 sequences are SGHRS and YFSETQ. The CDR3 is made up of 13 amino acids. The V end lost 4 bases, the J end lost 0 bases, and 8 bases lay between the germline ends. CDR3 region: CASSIDSSYEQYF. CDR3 sequence (DNA): TGCGCCAGCAGCATCGACAGCTCCTACGAGCAGTACTTC.

CDR3 loop: CASSEAAGGRYGYTF. CDR3 bases: TGTGCCAGCAGTGAAGCGGCAGGGGGCCGGTATGGCTACACCTTC. V usage is TRBV6-1 and J usage is TRBJ1-2, with TRBD1 matching over 8 bases. The length of the CDR3 is 15 residues. Per germline, CDR1 MNHNS and CDR2 SASEGT. V dropped 0 bases and J dropped 5; count of bases not matched to a gene: 5.

The chain carries TRBV19 and TRBJ1-6; D is unresolved. The CDR3 extends over 15 amino acids. Trimming removed 0 bases at V and 8 bases at J, with 11 bases between. From germline, CDR1 is LNHDA and CDR2 SQIVND (reference sequence). The CDR3: CASSIEAGPDSPLHF. CDR3 DNA: TGTGCCAGTAGTATAGAGGCAGGTCCCGATTCACCCCTCCACTTT.

The chain joins TRBV18 to TRBJ2-7, with D maybe TRBD1 (6 bases). CDR3 length: 11 amino acids. Between the trimmed V and J ends, which lost 5 bases and 5 bases, there was a span of 7 bases. Looked up from germline, CDR1 is KGHSH and CDR2 is LQKENI. The DNA for the CDR3 is TGTGCCAGCTCATCAGGGGACGAGCAGTACTTC. Protein: CASSSGDEQYF.

The chain recombines TRBV19 with TRBJ2-3; D unclear. V lost 7 bases, J lost 2 bases, and 16 bases lay in between. This CDR3 is 15 amino acids long. Germline CDR1 is LNHDA and CDR2 is SQIVND (reference sequence). This CDR3 is CASNAFGGTTDTQYF. CDR3 coding DNA: TGTGCCAGTAACGCGTTTGGCGGAACCACAGATACGCAGTATTTT.

J is TRBJ2-5 and V is TRBV27, with D tentatively TRBD1 (6 bases). Looked up from germline, CDR1 is MNHEY and CDR2 is SMNVEV (reference sequence). This CDR3 contains 16 residues. Trimming left V 4 bases short and J 3 bases short, with 18 bases between. The CDR3 coding sequence is TGTGCCAGCAGTTCGTCAGGGGTGGTCCCTAAAGAGACCCAGTACTTC. This sequence encodes CASSSSGVVPKETQYF.

The gene calls are TRBV12-3 or TRBV12-4 and TRBJ2-3; a weak D match, TRBD1 (6 bases). V lost 6 bases to trimming and J lost 4 bases, with 11 bases between them. CDR3 size: 13 residues. The CDR3 loop reads CASSLQGADTQYF. The CDR3 region has the DNA TGTGCCAGCAGCCTACAGGGTGCAGATACGCAGTATTTT.

This sequence joins TRBV10-1 and TRBJ1-1, with 9 bases aligning to TRBD1. Per germline, CDR1 WNHNN and CDR2 SYGVQD (reference sequence). CDR3 length: 14 residues. With V trimmed by 2 bases and J by 8 bases, 6 bases remained unmatched. CDR3 sequence reads: CASSERGTGIEAFF. The CDR3 region has the DNA TGCGCCAGCAGTGAGAGAGGGACAGGGATCGAAGCTTTCTTT.

The V call is TRBV3-1 (or the pseudogene TRBV3-2), the J call TRBJ2-7, with 8 positions matching TRBD2. Looked up from germline, CDR1 is LGHDT and CDR2 is YNNKEL (reference sequence). J lost 4 bases, V lost 4 bases, and 3 bases had no gene match. The CDR3 is made up of 13 amino acids. CDR3 region: CASSPRGGYEQYF. The CDR3 DNA is TGTGCCAGCAGCCCCCGGGGGGGTTACGAGCAGTACTTC.